This entry is about one T cell receptor beta chain. Its cognate antigen has yet to be identified. No qualities accompany the bases; no much larger clone lies one base away. Per the germline V gene (reference sequence), SGHKS is the CDR1 and YYEKEE is the CDR2. Trimmed from V: 1 base; trimmed from J: 9 bases; junction bases lacking a gene match: 9. Taken from cysteine to phenylalanine, the CDR3 has 17 residues. Only the CDR3 portion is preserved as DNA: 51 bases, with reading frame beginning at the first base. These data originate in a study of blood T cell repertoires in COVID-19 (dated by TCRdb to 2020 to 2022). In terms of the full investigation: Samples from collaborators originated in the United States, Italy and Spain and spanned both the acute and convalescent phases of COVID-19. The prospective study material was composed of cDNA or gDNA derived from T cells, B-cell-depleted T cells, or PBMCs. The dataset comprised deeply sampled blood TCRbeta repertoires from subjects exposed to, actively infected with, or recovered from COVID-19. The repertoires were released in a freely available public database intended as a resource for research on the immune response to SARS-CoV-2. Samples came from the ongoing ImmuneRACE study (first 160 participants) plus 1,254 subjects from 6 global collaborators. Sample metadata almost always included a de-identified subject ID, COVID-19 status, age in years and sex. Where available, HLA class I and class II types were taken from metadata supplied by the sample provider and were not determined by assay-based typing. On the study overall, not on this receptor specifically: Clinical and demographic metadata were provided uncurated, with the amount varying by source and participant.

Each collaborating institution followed its own protocols to collect whole blood in K2EDTA tubes. For TCRbeta analysis, collaborator samples were shipped as frozen whole blood, as isolated PBMCs, or as DNA extracted from either sample type. TCRbeta CDR3 regions were amplified from genomic DNA by means of the immunoSEQ Assay, a bias-controlled multiplex PCR. In the source study's methods: The number of nucleated cells in each sample was estimated from the amplification of reference gene primers within the assay. To quantify the absolute abundance of each unique TCRbeta CDR3 rearrangement, sequence reads were collapsed and filtered. For each sample, productive Simpson clonality was calculated by taking the square root of Simpson's diversity index across productive rearrangements. TCRdb took over this immuneACCESS table, retaining in-frame rearrangements with V and J assigned. Such tables are incomplete; in checked studies, under half of the missing clones stem from an unresolved V gene, and the remainder is unexplained. That table supplies the V and J calls and clone size; D and trimming were determined from the DNA. Present in this sample are 80,000 or so clones, approximately 86% of which were seen just once. The ten biggest clones cover 15% to 20% of the sample.

The clonotype originates from a human donor in a cohort sampled during active COVID-19. The sample consisted of peripheral blood. The rearranged segments are TRBV5-5 and TRBJ2-2, and TRBD2 aligns with 13 junction nucleotides. The sequence in DNA is TGTGCCAGCAGCTTGAGTACTAGCGGGAGGGCCGATAGGGAGCTGTTTTTT. Its translation is CASSLSTSGRADRELFF.